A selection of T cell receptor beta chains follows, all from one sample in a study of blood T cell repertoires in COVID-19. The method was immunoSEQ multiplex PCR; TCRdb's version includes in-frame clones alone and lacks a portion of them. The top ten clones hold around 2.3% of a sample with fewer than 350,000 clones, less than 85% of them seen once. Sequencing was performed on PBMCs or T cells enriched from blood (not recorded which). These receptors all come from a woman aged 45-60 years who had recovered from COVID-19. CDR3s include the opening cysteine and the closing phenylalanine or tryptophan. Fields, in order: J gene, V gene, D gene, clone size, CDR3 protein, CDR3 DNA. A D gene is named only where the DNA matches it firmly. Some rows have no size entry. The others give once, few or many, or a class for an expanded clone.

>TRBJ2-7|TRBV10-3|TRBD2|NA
CAISGLNSGYEQYF
TGTGCCATCAGCGGACTGAATAGCGGGTACGAGCAGTACTTC
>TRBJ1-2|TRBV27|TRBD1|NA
CASSFLDRGGGYTF
TGTGCCAGCAGTTTTTTGGACAGGGGGGGCGGCTACACCTTC
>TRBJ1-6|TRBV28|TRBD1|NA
CASSQPGQGFNSPLHF
TGTGCCAGCAGTCAACCGGGACAGGGCTTTAATTCACCCCTCCACTTT
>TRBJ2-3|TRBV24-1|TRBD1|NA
CATSGAGQGAADTQYF
TGTGCCACCAGTGGAGCAGGTCAGGGGGCCGCAGATACGCAGTATTTT
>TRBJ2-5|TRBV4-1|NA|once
CASSQVPGETQYF
TGCGCCAGCAGCCAGGTTCCGGGAGAGACCCAGTACTTC
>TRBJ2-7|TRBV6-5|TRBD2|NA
CASRRNSGAPYEQYF
TGTGCCAGCAGACGGAATAGCGGGGCCCCCTACGAGCAGTACTTC
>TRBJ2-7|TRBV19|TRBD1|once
CASSIGTGVTYEQYF
TGTGCCAGTAGTATCGGGACAGGGGTCACCTACGAGCAGTACTTC
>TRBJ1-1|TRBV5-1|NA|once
CASSSGLITEAFF
TGCGCCAGCAGCTCAGGGCTGATCACTGAAGCTTTCTTT
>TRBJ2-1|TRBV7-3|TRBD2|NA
CASSSLAGSSYNEQFF
TGTGCCAGCAGCTCCTTAGCGGGGAGCTCCTACAATGAGCAGTTCTTC
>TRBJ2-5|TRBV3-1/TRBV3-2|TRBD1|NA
CASSHGTGEETQYF
TGTGCCAGCAGCCATGGGACAGGGGAAGAGACCCAGTACTTC
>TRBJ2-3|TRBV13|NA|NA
CASSPPMTDSNTDTQYF
TGTGCCAGCAGCCCCCCGATGACGGACAGCAACACAGATACGCAGTATTTT
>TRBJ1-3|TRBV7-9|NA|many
CASSLDRTSSGNTIYF
TGTGCCAGCAGCTTAGACAGGACGAGCTCTGGAAACACCATATATTTT
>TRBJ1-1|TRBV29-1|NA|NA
CSVSLQKDGEAFF
TGCAGCGTTTCATTACAGAAGGATGGTGAAGCTTTCTTT
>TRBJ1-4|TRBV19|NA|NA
CASSIRGEKLFF
TGTGCCAGTAGTATCCGGGGGGAAAAACTGTTTTTT
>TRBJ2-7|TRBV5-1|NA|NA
CASSPPSYEQYF
TGCGCCAGCAGCCCACCCAGCTACGAGCAGTACTTC
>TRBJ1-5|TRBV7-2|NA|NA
CASSPPRGPQHF
TGTGCCAGCAGCCCCCCCCGCGGGCCCCAGCATTTT
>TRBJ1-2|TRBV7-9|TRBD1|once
CASSSPTGTGGHYGYTF
TGTGCCAGCAGCTCCCCGACCGGGACAGGGGGCCACTATGGCTACACCTTC
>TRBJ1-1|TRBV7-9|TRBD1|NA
CASSQTGADTEAFF
TGTGCCAGCAGCCAAACAGGGGCGGACACTGAAGCTTTCTTT
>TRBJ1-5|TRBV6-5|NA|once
CASSSRTSNQPQHF
TGTGCCAGCAGTTCCCGAACCAGTAATCAGCCCCAGCATTTT
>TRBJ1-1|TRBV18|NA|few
CASSRRPQGFGGNTEAFF
TGTGCCAGCTCACGGCGCCCGCAGGGCTTCGGGGGGAACACTGAAGCTTTCTTT
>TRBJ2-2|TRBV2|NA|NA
CASGRGGSGNTGELFF
TGTGCCAGCGGCAGGGGCGGATCGGGTAACACCGGGGAGCTGTTTTTT
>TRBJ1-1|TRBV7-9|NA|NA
CASSSPRNTEAFF
TGTGCCAGCAGCTCCCCGAGGAACACTGAAGCTTTCTTT
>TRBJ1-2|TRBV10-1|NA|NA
CASKDRNYGYTF
TGCGCCAGCAAGGACAGAAATTATGGCTACACCTTC
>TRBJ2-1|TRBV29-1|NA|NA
CSVEDERVNEQFF
TGCAGCGTTGAAGATGAGAGGGTGAATGAGCAGTTCTTC
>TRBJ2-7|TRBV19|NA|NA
CASSRDRRGPYEQYF
TGTGCCAGTAGTAGAGACAGACGTGGGCCCTACGAGCAGTACTTC
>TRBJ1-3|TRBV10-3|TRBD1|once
CAISEGGTGVSSGNTIYF
TGTGCCATCAGTGAGGGCGGGACAGGGGTTAGCTCTGGAAACACCATATATTTT
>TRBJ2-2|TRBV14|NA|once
CASSQTSAVANTGELFF
TGTGCCAGCAGCCAAACCAGCGCAGTCGCGAACACCGGGGAGCTGTTTTTT
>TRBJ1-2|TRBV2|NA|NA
CASSELMDTGYTF
TGTGCCAGCAGTGAATTGATGGACACGGGCTACACCTTC
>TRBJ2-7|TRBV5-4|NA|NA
CASSLRDNYYEQYF
TGTGCCAGCAGCCTCCGGGACAACTACTACGAGCAGTACTTC